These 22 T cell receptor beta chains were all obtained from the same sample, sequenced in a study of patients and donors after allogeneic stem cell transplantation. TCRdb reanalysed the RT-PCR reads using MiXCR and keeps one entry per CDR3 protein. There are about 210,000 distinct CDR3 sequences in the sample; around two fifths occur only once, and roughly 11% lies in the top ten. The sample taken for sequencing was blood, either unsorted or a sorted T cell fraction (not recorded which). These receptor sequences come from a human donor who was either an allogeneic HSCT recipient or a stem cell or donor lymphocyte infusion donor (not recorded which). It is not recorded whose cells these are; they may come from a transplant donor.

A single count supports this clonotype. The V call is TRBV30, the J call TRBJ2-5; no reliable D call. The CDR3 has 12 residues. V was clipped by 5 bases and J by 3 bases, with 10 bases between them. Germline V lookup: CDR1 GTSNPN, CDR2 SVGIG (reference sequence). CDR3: CAWGRKEETQYF. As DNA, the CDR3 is TGTGCCTGGGGACGGAAAGAAGAGACCCAGTACTTC.

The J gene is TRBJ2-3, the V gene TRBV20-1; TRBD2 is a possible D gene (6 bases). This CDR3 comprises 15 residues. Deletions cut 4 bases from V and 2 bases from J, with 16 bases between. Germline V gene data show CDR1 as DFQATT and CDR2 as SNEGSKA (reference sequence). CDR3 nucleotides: TGCAGTGCTACGGGGACGGAGGGTCCCACAGATACGCAGTATTTT. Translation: CSATGTEGPTDTQYF.

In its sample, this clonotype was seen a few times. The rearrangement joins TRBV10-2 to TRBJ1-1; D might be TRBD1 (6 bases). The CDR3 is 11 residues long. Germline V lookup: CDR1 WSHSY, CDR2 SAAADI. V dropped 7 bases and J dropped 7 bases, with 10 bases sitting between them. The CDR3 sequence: CASKVTGEAFF. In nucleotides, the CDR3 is TGCGCCAGCAAAGTGACAGGTGAAGCTTTCTTT.

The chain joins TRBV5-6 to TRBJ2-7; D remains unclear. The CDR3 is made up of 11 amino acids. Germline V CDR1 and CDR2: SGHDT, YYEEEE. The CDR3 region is CASQASYEQYF. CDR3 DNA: TGTGCTTCTCAGGCTTCCTACGAGCAGTACTTC.

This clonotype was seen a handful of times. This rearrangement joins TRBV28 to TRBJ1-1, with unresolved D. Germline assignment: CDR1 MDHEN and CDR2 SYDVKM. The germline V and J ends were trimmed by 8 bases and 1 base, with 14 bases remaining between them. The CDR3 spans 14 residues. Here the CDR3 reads CASAMGGTNTEAFF. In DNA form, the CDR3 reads TGTGCCAGCGCCATGGGTGGTACGAACACTGAAGCTTTCTTT.

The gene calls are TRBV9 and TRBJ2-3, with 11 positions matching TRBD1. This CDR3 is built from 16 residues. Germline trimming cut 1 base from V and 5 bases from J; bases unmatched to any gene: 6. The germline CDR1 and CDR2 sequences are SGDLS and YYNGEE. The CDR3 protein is CASSVTRDRGIDTQYF. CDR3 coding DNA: TGTGCCAGCAGCGTAACCAGGGACAGGGGGATAGATACGCAGTATTTT.

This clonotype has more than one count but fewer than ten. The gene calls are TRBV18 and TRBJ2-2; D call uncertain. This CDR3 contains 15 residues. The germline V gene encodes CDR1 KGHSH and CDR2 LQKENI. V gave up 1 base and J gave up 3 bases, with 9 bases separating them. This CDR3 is CASSPQQIDTGELFF. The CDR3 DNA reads TGTGCCAGCTCACCACAACAGATCGACACCGGGGAGCTGTTTTTT.

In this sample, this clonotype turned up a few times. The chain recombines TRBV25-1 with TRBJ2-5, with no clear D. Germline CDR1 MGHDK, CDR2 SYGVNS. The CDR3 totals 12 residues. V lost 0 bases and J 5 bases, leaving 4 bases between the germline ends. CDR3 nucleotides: TGTGCCAGCAGTGAATATTGGGAGACCCAGTACTTC. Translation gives CASSEYWETQYF. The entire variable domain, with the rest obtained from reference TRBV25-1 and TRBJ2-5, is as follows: EADIYQTPRYLVIGTGKKITLECSQTMGHDKMYWYQQDPGMELHLIHYSYGVNSTEKGDLSSESTVSRIRTEHFPLTLESARPSHTSQYLCASSEYWETQYFGPGTRLLVL.

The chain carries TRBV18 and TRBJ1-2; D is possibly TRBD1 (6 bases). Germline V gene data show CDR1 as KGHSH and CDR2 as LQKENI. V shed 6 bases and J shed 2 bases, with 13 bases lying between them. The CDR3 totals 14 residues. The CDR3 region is CASSSYQGNYGYTF. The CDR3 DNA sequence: TGTGCCAGCTCTAGCTACCAGGGGAACTATGGCTACACCTTC.

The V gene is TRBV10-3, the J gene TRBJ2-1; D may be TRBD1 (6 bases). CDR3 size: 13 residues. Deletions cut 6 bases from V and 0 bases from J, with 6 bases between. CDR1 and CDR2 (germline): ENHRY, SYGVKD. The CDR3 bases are TGTGCCATCAGGGACAGCTCCTACAATGAGCAGTTCTTC. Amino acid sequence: CAIRDSSYNEQFF.

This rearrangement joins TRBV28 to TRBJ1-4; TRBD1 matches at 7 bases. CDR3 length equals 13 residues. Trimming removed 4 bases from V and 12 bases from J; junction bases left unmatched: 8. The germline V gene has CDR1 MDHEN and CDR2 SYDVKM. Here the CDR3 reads CASSYLRGGQLFF. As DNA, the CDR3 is TGTGCCAGCAGTTACCTCAGGGGGGGGCAACTGTTTTTT.

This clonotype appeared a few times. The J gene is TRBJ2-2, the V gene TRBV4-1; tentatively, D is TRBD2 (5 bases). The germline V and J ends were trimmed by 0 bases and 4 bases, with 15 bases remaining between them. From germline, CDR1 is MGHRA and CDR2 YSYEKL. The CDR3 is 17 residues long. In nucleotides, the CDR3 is TGCGCCAGCAGCCAAGATCCAGCCCGAACTAGCACCGGGGAGCTGTTTTTT. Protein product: CASSQDPARTSTGELFF.

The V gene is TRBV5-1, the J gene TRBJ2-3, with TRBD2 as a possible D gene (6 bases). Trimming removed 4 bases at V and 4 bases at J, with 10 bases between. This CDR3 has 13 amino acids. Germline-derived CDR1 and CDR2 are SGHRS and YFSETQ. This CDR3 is CASSRGLADTQYF. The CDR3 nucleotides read TGCGCCAGCAGCAGGGGACTTGCAGATACGCAGTATTTT.

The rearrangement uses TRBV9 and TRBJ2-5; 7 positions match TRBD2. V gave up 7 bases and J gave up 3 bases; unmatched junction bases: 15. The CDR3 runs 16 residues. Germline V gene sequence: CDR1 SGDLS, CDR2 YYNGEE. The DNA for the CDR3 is TGTGCCAGCGCCCGCCATTCGGGGGGTTATGAAGAGACCCAGTACTTC. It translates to CASARHSGGYEETQYF.

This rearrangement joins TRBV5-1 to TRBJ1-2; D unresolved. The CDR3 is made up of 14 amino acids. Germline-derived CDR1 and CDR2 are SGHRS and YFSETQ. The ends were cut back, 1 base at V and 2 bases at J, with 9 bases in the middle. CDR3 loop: CASSLIVGNYGYTF. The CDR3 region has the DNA TGCGCCAGCAGCTTGATTGTCGGGAACTATGGCTACACCTTC. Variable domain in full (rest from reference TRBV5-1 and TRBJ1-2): KAGVTQTPRYLIKTRGQQVTLSCSPISGHRSVSWYQQTPGQGLQFLFEYFSETQRNKGNFPGRFSGRQFSNSRSEMNVSTLELGDSALYLCASSLIVGNYGYTFGSGTRLTVV.

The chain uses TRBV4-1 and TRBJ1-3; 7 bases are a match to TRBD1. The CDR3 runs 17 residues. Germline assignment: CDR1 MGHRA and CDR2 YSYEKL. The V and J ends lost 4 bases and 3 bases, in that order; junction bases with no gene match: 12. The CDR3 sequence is CASSRLLDRVVGNTIYF. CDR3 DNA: TGCGCCAGCAGCCGCCTACTAGACAGGGTTGTTGGAAACACCATATATTTT.

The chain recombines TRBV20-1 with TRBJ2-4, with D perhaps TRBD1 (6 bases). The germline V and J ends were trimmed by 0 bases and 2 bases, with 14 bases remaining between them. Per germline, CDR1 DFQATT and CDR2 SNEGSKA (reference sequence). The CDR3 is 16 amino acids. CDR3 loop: CSARDRGGWTKNIQYF. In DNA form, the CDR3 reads TGCAGTGCTAGAGATCGAGGGGGTTGGACCAAAAACATTCAGTACTTC.

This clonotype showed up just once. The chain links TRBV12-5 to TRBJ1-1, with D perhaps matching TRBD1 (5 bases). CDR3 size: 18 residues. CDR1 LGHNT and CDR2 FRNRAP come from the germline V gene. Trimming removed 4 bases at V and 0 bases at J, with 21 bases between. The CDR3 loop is CASGSRPLGVRMNTEAFF. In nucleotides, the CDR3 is TGTGCTAGTGGTTCCCGGCCTCTAGGGGTACGGATGAACACTGAAGCTTTCTTT.

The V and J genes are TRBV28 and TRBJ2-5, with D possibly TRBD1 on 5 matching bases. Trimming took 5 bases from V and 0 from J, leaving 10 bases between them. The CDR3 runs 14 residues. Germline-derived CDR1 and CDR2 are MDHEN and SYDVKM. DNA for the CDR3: TGTGCCAGCAGTCAACAGGTGCACCAAGAGACCCAGTACTTC. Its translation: CASSQQVHQETQYF. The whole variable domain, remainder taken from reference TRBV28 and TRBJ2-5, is DVKVTQSSRYLVKRTGEKVFLECVQDMDHENMFWYRQDPGLGLRLIYFSYDVKMKEKGDIPEGYSVSREKKERFSLILESASTNQTSMYLCASSQQVHQETQYFGPGTRLLVL.

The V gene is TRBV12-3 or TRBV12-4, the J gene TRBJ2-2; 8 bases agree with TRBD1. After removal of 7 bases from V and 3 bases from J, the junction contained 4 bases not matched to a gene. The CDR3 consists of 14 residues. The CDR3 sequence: CASTRTGYTGELFF. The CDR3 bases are TGTGCCAGCACCCGGACAGGGTACACCGGGGAGCTGTTTTTT.

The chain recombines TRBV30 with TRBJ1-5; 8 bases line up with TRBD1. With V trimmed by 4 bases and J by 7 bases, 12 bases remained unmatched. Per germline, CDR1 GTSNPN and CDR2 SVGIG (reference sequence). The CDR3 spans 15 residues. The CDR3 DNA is TGTGCCTGGACCAATCCGGACAGGGAGCAACAGCCCCAGCATTTT. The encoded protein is CAWTNPDREQQPQHF.

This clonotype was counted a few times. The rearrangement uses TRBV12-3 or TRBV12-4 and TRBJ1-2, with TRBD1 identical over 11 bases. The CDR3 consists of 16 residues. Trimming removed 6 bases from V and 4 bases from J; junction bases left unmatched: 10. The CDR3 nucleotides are TGTGCCAGCAGCCGAGGACAGGGGGCGACGCTCTATGGCTACACCTTC. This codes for CASSRGQGATLYGYTF.